This T cell receptor beta chain was captured by sequencing in a study of blood T cell repertoires in COVID-19 (TCRdb year 2020). A note on the overall study: Samples covering the acute and convalescent phases of COVID-19 were provided by collaborators in the United States, Italy and Spain. The prospective study material was composed of cDNA or gDNA derived from T cells, B-cell-depleted T cells, or PBMCs. Deeply sampled blood TCRbeta repertoires from subjects exposed to, actively infected with, or recovered from COVID-19 were included in the dataset. The repertoires were released in a freely available public database intended as a resource for research on the immune response to SARS-CoV-2. Samples were obtained from the ongoing ImmuneRACE study (first 160 participants) and from about 1,300 subjects provided by 6 global collaborators. Sample metadata almost always included a de-identified subject ID, COVID-19 status, age in years and sex. Where HLA class I and class II types were available, the types were taken from metadata supplied by the sample provider, not from assay-based typing. What the research found in general, with its limitations: The amount of clinical and demographic metadata varied by source and participant and was provided uncurated.

With respect to this clone: What antigen it recognizes has not been identified. Base quality data are lacking; no much larger clone is found one base away.

TCRbeta CDR3 regions were amplified from genomic DNA by means of the immunoSEQ Assay, a bias-controlled multiplex PCR. The original methods were these. Nucleated cell counts per sample were estimated from amplification of reference gene primers within the assay. Sequence reads were collapsed and filtered to measure the absolute abundance of every unique TCRbeta CDR3 rearrangement. For each sample, productive Simpson clonality was calculated as the square root of Simpson's diversity index across productive rearrangements. This immuneACCESS table, as held by TCRdb, lists in-frame sequences with V and J called but not all clones. Of the missing ones, under half trace to an unresolved V gene in checked studies; the others have no known cause. For V, J and clone size, that table is used; D and trimming come from the DNA. This sample gives over 200,000 clones in total; 75% to 90% of them show up just once. Roughly 2.7% of the sample comes from the top ten.

Spanning cysteine to phenylalanine, the CDR3 consists of 12 amino acids. The entry retains the CDR3 DNA only, 36 bases that are in frame from base 1. CDR1 and CDR2 are read off the germline V gene as KGHDR and SFDVKD. V is shortened by 8 bases, J by 5 bases, and the region joining them spans 9 bases. In Seattle, one collaborating source enrolled patients while the infection was active and tracked those patients longitudinally over the course of disease. The collaborating institutions used their own protocols to collect whole blood in K2EDTA tubes. For TCRbeta analysis, collaborators shipped samples in one of three forms: frozen whole blood, isolated PBMCs, or DNA extracted from either of those sample types.

The rearranged chain carries TRBV24-1 and TRBJ2-1; TRBD2 could be the D gene, as 6 bases match. This sequence originates from a man aged 30 to 45 with COVID-19, enrolled during active disease. Sequencing input: peripheral blood. This receptor has the CDR3 CATKAGNNEQFF. The base sequence is TGTGCCACCAAAGCGGGCAACAATGAGCAGTTCTTC.